The entry that follows covers one TCR beta chain sequence. This clonotype is categorized as medium-sized (0.01 to 0.1%). No cognate antigen has been identified for it. Per-base qualities were not stored, and no clone one base away is much larger. Library creation used PCR. At the Johns Hopkins FTIC core, DNA from the cultured CD4+ T cells underwent TCR sequencing with the Oncomine TCR Beta short-read assay. The QIAamp micro DNA kit was used to extract genomic DNA from the cultured CD4+ T cells. Oncomine TCR Beta libraries made from cultured CD4+ T cells were pooled using unique dual indexes and sequenced on an Illumina iSeq 100. On the authors' methods: Non-productive sequences were removed, and CDR3s that did not start with C, did not end with F or W, or were shorter than 7 amino acids were discarded. Antigen-specific clonotypes were identified with the MANAFEST web application by comparing peptide-stimulated wells with reference and other culture wells. For a clone to be called positive, the clone needed an FDR below 0.05, an odds ratio above 5, and a productive frequency above 0.1% in at least two of three replicate wells. Clonotypes that were significantly expanded in both SARS-CoV-2 spike wells and at least one common cold coronavirus spike condition were defined as cross-reactive. Levenshtein distances (stringdist) and unrooted phylogenetic trees (ape) in R version 3.6.1 were used to assess CDR3 homology. TCRdb reworked the public reads: Q25 trimming with fastp, MiXCR clone assembly, productive beta chains retained. Identical CDR3 proteins give one entry, which carries the most common genes and DNA. The V and J calls were not made by the authors but by TCRdb's processing. The sample records around 15,000 distinct CDR3 sequences, 35% to 50% of which are singletons. The ten largest clones represent under 7.5% of the sample.

This specimen's treatment or condition label, per the study, means: roughly 11-day PBMC culture with coronavirus spike peptide pools or control peptides (ViraFEST assay). The ViraFEST assay was used in the study, in which antigen-specific T cells were expanded with peptide pools and expanded clonotypes were subsequently identified by TCR sequencing. The convalescent patients' positive SARS-CoV-2 PCR tests were from March to December 2020, which was before the Alpha, Beta and Delta variants emerged in the United States. PBMCs were cultured at around 2 million per well in IMDM supplemented with approximately 5.3% human AB serum and about 10 IU/ml IL-2, with about 10 ug/ml peptide pools added. On days 3 and 7, half of the culture medium was replaced with fresh IL-2-containing medium. After about 10 days of culture, CD4+ T cells were isolated by negative selection using the EasySep CD4+ T cell isolation kit. Ficoll-Paque Plus gradient centrifugation was used to isolate PBMCs from whole blood, and the isolated PBMCs were then either used fresh or cryopreserved at -140C. Culture conditions were generally each tested in triplicate wells.

This sample is part of a study of vaccination and CD4 T cells after COVID-19 (dated by TCRdb to 2021 to 2024). Background for the entire study: Convalescent patients had a positive SARS-CoV-2 result on nasal swab PCR, and of these patients, nine had mild disease and one had severe disease. Post-vaccine blood samples were collected a median of 72 days after the second vaccine dose, ranging from about 13 to 241 days. Participants got two doses of the Pfizer-BioNTech BNT162b2 vaccine (n=8) or two doses of the Moderna mRNA-1273 vaccine (n=2). In the convalescent cohort there were six males and four females, among whom were two Hispanic individuals, seven Caucasians, two Asians and one multiracial person. The spike-specific CD4+ TCR repertoire was compared before and after mRNA vaccination in nine to ten COVID-19 convalescent patients and a few infection-naive healthy vaccine recipients. Control cultures received a CEFX viral epitope pool as the positive control, an HIV-1 Nef peptide pool as the negative control, or no peptide. The cultures were stimulated with overlapping spike peptide pools from SARS-CoV-2 and from the common cold coronaviruses HCoV-NL63, HCoV-OC43 and HCoV-229E. Post-COVID blood samples from convalescent patients were collected a median of 101 days after diagnosis, with a range of roughly 35 to 180 days.

Between the V and J ends, shortened by 8 bases and 4 bases respectively, the junction contains 17 bases. Spanning cysteine to phenylalanine, the CDR3 consists of 14 amino acids. Of all the DNA, just the CDR3 is kept, 42 bases in frame from base 1. Findings and caveats that apply to the study as a whole: Of the vaccine-specific clones in convalescent patients, 304 of 307, or nearly all, reacted only to SARS-CoV-2 spike and did not cross-react with common cold coronaviruses. The number of convalescent patients in the study was relatively small, and the study did not examine early timepoints following natural infection. The median number of SARS-CoV-2-reactive clonotypes rose from under 25 after infection to some 40 after vaccination, but the change was not significant. In convalescent patients, a median roughly 85% of post-vaccine SARS-CoV-2-reactive clones were detected only after vaccination, suggesting vaccine-specific priming.

Sequencing was performed on CD4+ T cells from blood, cultured in vitro, taken after SARS-CoV-2 vaccination. This TCR came from a human donor who had recovered from COVID-19. The rearrangement joined TRBV12-3 or TRBV12-4 to TRBJ1-2; TRBD1 is a possible D gene, resting on 6 matching bases. The nucleotides are TGTGCCAGCCACCCGGGGGGAGGGGGCTATGGCTACACCTTC. This encodes CASHPGGGGYGYTF.